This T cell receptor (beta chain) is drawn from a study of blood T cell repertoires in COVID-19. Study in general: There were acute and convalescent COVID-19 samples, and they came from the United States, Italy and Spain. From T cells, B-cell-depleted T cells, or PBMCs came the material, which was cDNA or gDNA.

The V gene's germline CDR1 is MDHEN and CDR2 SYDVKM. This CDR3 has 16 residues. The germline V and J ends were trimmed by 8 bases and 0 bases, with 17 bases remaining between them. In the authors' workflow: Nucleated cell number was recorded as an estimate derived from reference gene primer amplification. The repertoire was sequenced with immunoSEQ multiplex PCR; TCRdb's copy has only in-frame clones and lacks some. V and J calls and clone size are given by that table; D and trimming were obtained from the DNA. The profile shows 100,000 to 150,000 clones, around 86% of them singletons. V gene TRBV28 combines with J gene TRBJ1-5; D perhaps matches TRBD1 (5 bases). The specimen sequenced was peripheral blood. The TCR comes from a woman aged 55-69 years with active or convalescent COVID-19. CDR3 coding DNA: TGTGCCAGCGTCCCGGGGGTCTCGTTTAGCAATCAGCCCCAGCATTTT. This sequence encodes CASVPGVSFSNQPQHF.